A single sample gave rise to the 18 T cell receptor beta chains below, sequenced in a study of cytomegalovirus exposure and HLA in healthy donors. Primers for the PCR totalled 60 Vbeta and 13 Jbeta. This table comes from immunoSEQ multiplex PCR, and its TCRdb copy is limited to in-frame clones, with some not included. The data hold 130,000 to 150,000 clones, with over 65% observed a single time. Material: PBMCs. Every receptor here comes from a female donor in good health and CMV-seronegative.

This clone has more than one count but fewer than ten. This same CDR3 is encoded by further DNA sequences in the sample. The chain is built from TRBV6-1 and TRBJ1-5; weak D call: TRBD1 (6 bases). Germline-derived CDR1 and CDR2 are MNHNS and SASEGT. This CDR3 has 16 amino acids. Between the trimmed V and J ends, which lost 1 base and 1 base, there was a span of 11 bases. The CDR3 DNA is TGTGCCAGCAGTGAAGGGGGGGGCGGGAGCAATCAGCCCCAGCATTTT. This encodes CASSEGGGGSNQPQHF.

In DNA form, the CDR3 reads TGTGCCAGCTCACCATGGACAGGGGCCACTGAGAATGGCTACACCTTC. Translated: CASSPWTGATENGYTF. This chain links TRBV18 with TRBJ1-2, with 9 nucleotides matching TRBD1. J lost 6 bases, V lost 2 bases, and 10 bases had no gene match. CDR3 size: 16 residues. Germline V gives CDR1 KGHSH, CDR2 LQKENI.

The chain uses TRBV28 and TRBJ2-2; TRBD2 matches at 7 bases. V was pared by 9 bases and J by 4 bases, with 14 bases of the junction left unmatched. Germline values: CDR1 MDHEN, CDR2 SYDVKM. This CDR3 contains 16 residues. CDR3 residues: CASWPRAGVSTGELFF. CDR3 DNA sequence: TGTGCCAGTTGGCCACGTGCGGGAGTTAGCACCGGGGAGCTGTTTTTT.

This clone has more than one count but fewer than ten. V is TRBV19 and J is TRBJ1-3; D remains ambiguous. The V end lost 4 bases, the J end lost 1 base, and 14 bases lay between the germline ends. Germline V gene sequence: CDR1 LNHDA, CDR2 SQIVND (reference sequence). This CDR3 has 16 amino acids. Written as DNA, the CDR3 is TGTGCCAGTAGTAAAGGACTGTTAATGTCTGGAAACACCATATATTTT. It is translated as CASSKGLLMSGNTIYF.

The sample holds a few counts of this clone. The chain carries TRBV7-8 and TRBJ2-2; no reliable D call. Trimming pared 3 bases from V and 3 bases from J, leaving 17 bases between. From germline, CDR1 is SGHVS and CDR2 FQNEAQ. The CDR3 loop spans 17 amino acids. CDR3 residues: CASSFPQTRMDTGELFF. CDR3 DNA sequence: TGTGCCAGCAGCTTCCCCCAGACACGGATGGACACCGGGGAGCTGTTTTTT.

This sequence joins TRBV21-1 and TRBJ2-5; the table assigns TRBD2, which was not confirmed against the DNA. TRBV21-1 is annotated as a pseudogene. The CDR3 contains 15 residues. DNA for the CDR3: TGTGCCAGCACCCTCGGGGGGAGGTATCAAGAGACCCAGTACTTC. As protein: CASTLGGRYQETQYF.

The genes are TRBV5-4 and TRBJ2-5; TRBD1 matches 7 bases. The CDR3 has 14 amino acids. Per the germline V gene, CDR1 is SGHNT and CDR2 is YYREEE (reference sequence). The V segment lost 4 bases and the J segment 2 bases; nucleotides outside the gene matches: 5. CDR3 loop: CASSRQGWQETQYF. The CDR3 bases are TGTGCCAGCAGCCGACAGGGATGGCAAGAGACCCAGTACTTC.

J is TRBJ2-4 and V is TRBV18, with D perhaps TRBD2 (5 bases). V was cut by 3 bases and J by 7 bases, with 10 bases left in between. The CDR3 is 13 amino acids. CDR1 is KGHSH and CDR2 is LQKENI in the germline V gene. CDR3 sequence: CASSPGGRNIQYF. The DNA of the CDR3 is TGTGCCAGCTCACCTGGAGGTCGGAACATTCAGTACTTC.

The chain links TRBV4-1 to TRBJ2-5; D uncertain. TRBJ2-7 explains the end of the DNA better; the J call may be wrong. CDR1 is MGHRA and CDR2 is YSYEKL in the germline V gene. This CDR3 region has 13 residues. This CDR3 reads CASSHSPRYEQYF. The CDR3 DNA sequence: TGCGCCAGCAGCCATTCCCCTCGCTACGAGCAGTACTTC.

This sequence joins TRBV2 and TRBJ1-5; 7 bases agree with TRBD1. This CDR3 is built from 15 residues. The ends lost 4 bases at V and 1 base at J; junction bases unmatched: 4. Germline CDR1 is SNHLY and CDR2 is FYNNEI. CDR3 loop: CASSGTGRSNQPQHF. CDR3 DNA: TGTGCCAGCAGTGGGACAGGCCGGAGCAATCAGCCCCAGCATTTT.

J is TRBJ2-2 and V is TRBV5-6; 9 bases match TRBD1. CDR1 SGHDT and CDR2 YYEEEE come from the germline V gene. J was trimmed by 0 bases and V by 5 bases; bases with no gene match: 5. The CDR3 consists of 16 residues. CDR3 nucleotides: TGTGCCAGCAGTCTTACAGGGGGCCCGAACACCGGGGAGCTGTTTTTT. This encodes CASSLTGGPNTGELFF.

The chain combines TRBV5-5 with TRBJ2-7, with D maybe TRBD2 (6 bases). The V and J ends lost 3 bases and 1 base respectively, with 17 bases between them. The germline CDR1 and CDR2 sequences are SGHKS and YYEKEE (reference sequence). This CDR3 contains 16 residues. This chain's CDR3 is CASSSPAAGFSYEQYF. The CDR3 bases are TGTGCCAGCAGCTCTCCCGCGGCGGGATTTTCCTACGAGCAGTACTTC.

The J gene is TRBJ1-6, the V gene TRBV27; the match to TRBD1 covers 9 bases. CDR3 size: 17 residues. The germline gives CDR1 MNHEY, CDR2 SMNVEV (reference sequence). After removal of 6 bases from V and 10 bases from J, the junction contained 16 bases not matched to a gene. CDR3 sequence: CASRLVGQGLSDSPLHF. As DNA, the CDR3 is TGTGCCAGCAGGCTTGTGGGACAGGGATTGTCGGACTCACCCCTCCACTTT.

The chain joins TRBV28 to TRBJ2-6, with 9 bases lining up with TRBD1. CDR1 is MDHEN and CDR2 is SYDVKM in the germline V gene. The V segment lost 5 bases and the J segment 2 bases; nucleotides outside the gene matches: 10. The CDR3 is 18 residues long. CDR3 protein: CASSPWTGADAGANVLTF. CDR3 nucleotide sequence: TGTGCCAGCAGTCCGTGGACAGGGGCCGACGCTGGGGCCAACGTCCTGACTTTC.

V and J are TRBV5-5 and TRBJ2-7; a possible D gene is TRBD1 (5 bases). This CDR3 is built from 16 residues. V lost 3 bases and J 1 base, leaving 17 bases between the germline ends. Germline-derived CDR1 and CDR2 are SGHKS and YYEKEE (reference sequence). The CDR3 loop reads CASSYEIPGISYEQYF. In DNA form, the CDR3 reads TGTGCCAGCAGCTATGAAATTCCAGGGATATCCTACGAGCAGTACTTC.

The rearrangement uses TRBV6-5 and TRBJ2-7, with TRBD1 matching 7 bases. Germline values: CDR1 MNHEY, CDR2 SVGAGI. The CDR3 loop spans 13 amino acids. J gave up 7 bases and V 5 bases, and 8 bases lay outside the gene matches. As DNA, the CDR3 is TGTGCCAGCAGTCGTACTCGGACAGGAGAGCAGTACTTC. It translates to CASSRTRTGEQYF.

The chain recombines TRBV27 with TRBJ2-7; tentatively, D is TRBD1 (5 bases). CDR1 is MNHEY and CDR2 is SMNVEV in the germline V gene (reference sequence). The CDR3 runs 14 residues. Trimming removed 1 base at V and 2 bases at J, with 9 bases between. The CDR3 spells CASSLLGPAYEQYF. The CDR3 DNA reads TGTGCCAGCAGTTTATTGGGGCCCGCCTACGAGCAGTACTTC.

V gene TRBV7-3 combines with J gene TRBJ2-1; D is possibly TRBD1 (6 bases). V was pared by 5 bases and J by 0 bases, with 8 bases between. In germline, CDR1 is SGHTA, CDR2 FQGTGA. The CDR3 sequence is 14 residues long. CDR3 DNA sequence: TGTGCCAGCAGCACAGGGAGCTCCTACAATGAGCAGTTCTTC. Translated, it gives CASSTGSSYNEQFF.